A single sample is the source of the 29 T cell receptor beta chains below, sequenced in a study of cytomegalovirus exposure and HLA in healthy donors. The PCR used 60 Vbeta and 13 Jbeta primers. Clones were sequenced by immunoSEQ multiplex PCR, and TCRdb holds only the in-frame ones, with some missing. Among about 160,000 clones listed, approximately 78% were seen once. Sequencing used PBMCs. The receptors come from a girl aged 2 to 10 in good health and CMV-seropositive.

The genes are TRBV28 and TRBJ1-4; maybe TRBD1 (6 bases). The germline gives CDR1 MDHEN, CDR2 SYDVKM. Trimming took 5 bases from V and 7 from J, leaving 17 bases between them. CDR3 length: 15 residues. This CDR3 reads CASSLLAPDSEKLFF. As DNA, the CDR3 is TGTGCCAGCAGTCTCTTGGCGCCGGACAGTGAAAAACTGTTTTTT. The complete variable domain, with remaining parts taken from reference TRBV28 and TRBJ1-4, reads DVKVTQSSRYLVKRTGEKVFLECVQDMDHENMFWYRQDPGLGLRLIYFSYDVKMKEKGDIPEGYSVSREKKERFSLILESASTNQTSMYLCASSLLAPDSEKLFFGSGTQLSVL.

V usage is TRBV9 and J usage is TRBJ2-2, with 11 bases lining up with TRBD2. V lost 2 bases to trimming and J lost 1 base; unmatched junction nucleotides: 1. Per the germline V gene, CDR1 is SGDLS and CDR2 is YYNGEE. The CDR3 has 16 residues. The CDR3 here is CASSVGTSGNTGELFF. The CDR3 DNA is TGTGCCAGCAGCGTTGGGACTAGCGGGAACACCGGGGAGCTGTTTTTT.

The CDR3 protein is CASSYRDRPGNTIYF. The CDR3, as DNA: TGTGCCAGCAGTTATCGGGACAGGCCTGGAAACACCATATATTTT. This chain uses TRBV6-5 with TRBJ1-3; 8 bases map to TRBD1. Trimming at V came to 3 bases and at J to 2 bases, leaving 3 bases not matched to a gene. The CDR3 covers 15 residues. Germline CDR1 MNHEY, CDR2 SVGAGI.

The chain carries TRBV27 and TRBJ2-3; TRBD2 matches at 8 bases. The CDR3 consists of 15 residues. CDR1 is MNHEY and CDR2 is SMNVEV in the germline V gene (reference sequence). V lost 5 bases and J lost 1; bases outside the gene matches: 5. The CDR3: CASSLPGGGTDTQYF. For the CDR3, the DNA is TGTGCCAGCAGTCTACCGGGGGGGGGCACAGATACGCAGTATTTT.

V is TRBV4-2 and J is TRBJ2-5; 13 positions agree with TRBD2. The length of the CDR3 is 17 residues. CDR1 and CDR2 (germline): LGHNA, YNFKEQ. The trim removed 1 base at V and 7 bases at J, leaving 9 bases unmatched. CDR3 nucleotide sequence: TGTGCCAGCAGCCAAGGTTCGACTAGCGGGAGGAGTGGGACCCAGTACTTC. Residues: CASSQGSTSGRSGTQYF.

This clone occurred once. This sequence joins TRBV6-5 and TRBJ2-2, with 10 nucleotides matching TRBD2. Germline V CDR1 and CDR2: MNHEY, SVGAGI. The junction had 2 bases not matched to a gene; V was cut back by 5 bases and J by 5 bases. The CDR3 has 14 residues. The CDR3 reads CASSKLAGTGELFF. As DNA, the CDR3 is TGTGCCAGCAGTAAACTAGCGGGAACCGGGGAGCTGTTTTTT.

The rearrangement links TRBV30 to TRBJ2-1; 8 bases agree with TRBD2. Germline CDR1 GTSNPN, CDR2 SVGIG (reference sequence). This CDR3 is built from 13 residues. Unmatched junction bases numbered 1, after V lost 2 bases and J lost 4 bases. The CDR3 sequence: CAWSSGRYNEQFF. CDR3 coding DNA: TGTGCCTGGAGTAGCGGGAGATACAATGAGCAGTTCTTC.

V and J are TRBV5-5 and TRBJ2-2; a weak D match, TRBD2 (5 bases). Germline V gene lookup returns CDR1 SGHKS and CDR2 YYEKEE (reference sequence). The CDR3 runs 16 residues. The V end was cut by 4 bases, the J end by 0 bases, with 13 bases between. CDR3 residues: CASSPREGTNTGELFF. In DNA form, the CDR3 reads TGTGCCAGCAGCCCGAGAGAGGGCACGAACACCGGGGAGCTGTTTTTT.

This clone appeared once. This chain connects TRBV10-1 to TRBJ1-6; 7 bases are shared with TRBD1. The CDR3 is 13 amino acids. CDR1 is WNHNN and CDR2 is SYGVQD in the germline V gene (reference sequence). V was clipped by 2 bases and J by 10 bases; unmatched bases: 2. CDR3 sequence reads: CASSEGTASPLHF. The CDR3 DNA follows: TGCGCCAGCAGTGAGGGGACAGCATCACCCCTCCACTTT.

The chain uses TRBV9 and TRBJ1-2; D is perhaps TRBD1 (5 bases). Trimming shortened V by 4 bases and J by 0 bases, and 16 bases separated the two germline ends. CDR1 SGDLS and CDR2 YYNGEE come from the germline V gene. The CDR3 runs to 16 residues. The CDR3 nucleotides read TGTGCCAGCAGCCCAGGGTCCCTTGGGTCTAACTATGGCTACACCTTC. This gives the protein CASSPGSLGSNYGYTF.

The chain links TRBV12-2 to TRBJ2-7; TRBD2 is the table's D call and was not checked against the DNA. TRBV12-2 is a listed pseudogene. The CDR3 runs 16 residues. CDR3 in amino acids: CASRLSIPSGSHEQYF. CDR3 coding DNA: TGTGCAAGTCGCTTAAGCATTCCTAGCGGGAGTCACGAGCAGTACTTC.

This chain links TRBV14 with TRBJ2-6, with 15 bases identical to TRBD2. V lost 5 bases, J lost 0 bases, and 5 bases stayed unmatched. In germline, CDR1 is SGHDN, CDR2 FVKESK. This CDR3 comprises 19 residues. The CDR3 spells CASSSGLAGGYSGANVLTF. The CDR3 bases are TGTGCCAGCAGCTCGGGACTAGCGGGAGGATACTCTGGGGCCAACGTCCTGACTTTC.

The chain carries TRBV25-1 and TRBJ2-3; D gene unclear. The CDR3 is 13 residues long. V lost 3 bases and J lost 6, with 10 bases in between. Germline V CDR1 and CDR2: MGHDK, SYGVNS. CDR3 protein: CASSEIWPDTQYF. The CDR3 DNA reads TGTGCCAGCAGTGAGATCTGGCCGGATACGCAGTATTTT. Supplemented by reference TRBV25-1 and TRBJ2-3, the full variable domain reads EADIYQTPRYLVIGTGKKITLECSQTMGHDKMYWYQQDPGMELHLIHYSYGVNSTEKGDLSSESTVSRIRTEHFPLTLESARPSHTSQYLCASSEIWPDTQYFGPGTRLTVL.

With regard to this clone: The junction shows a germline mismatch at one end, possibly a read error. This sequence joins TRBV2 and TRBJ2-4; the D gene is possibly TRBD2 (5 bases). The CDR3 extends over 11 amino acids. CDR1 and CDR2 from the germline V gene are SNHLY and FYNNEI. The CDR3 reads CASSPGIRPHF. Written as DNA, the CDR3 is TGTGCCAGCAGTCCCGGGATCCGGCCCCATTTC. Using reference TRBV2 and TRBJ2-4 for the parts outside the CDR3, the full variable domain is EPEVTQTPSHQVTQMGQEVILRCVPISNHLYFYWYRQILGQKVEFLVSFYNNEISEKSEIFDDQFSVERPDGSNFTLKIRSTKLEDSAMYFCASSPGIRPHFGAGTRLSVL.

V is TRBV6-1 and J is TRBJ2-1, with 7 bases aligning to TRBD1. Germline V CDR1 and CDR2: MNHNS, SASEGT. The CDR3 has 14 amino acids. With V trimmed by 10 bases and J by 5 bases, 11 bases remained unmatched. CDR3 region: CATSYRGIHNEQFF. The CDR3 DNA reads as TGTGCCACCTCGTACAGGGGTATCCACAATGAGCAGTTCTTC.

This chain joins TRBV4-1 and TRBJ2-7; the match to TRBD2 covers 7 bases. Germline loops: CDR1 MGHRA, CDR2 YSYEKL. V dropped 2 bases and J dropped 0; count of bases not matched to a gene: 4. The CDR3 contains 15 residues. The CDR3 region is CASSQPGTNSYEQYF. The CDR3 DNA is TGCGCCAGCAGCCAACCAGGGACTAACTCCTACGAGCAGTACTTC.

The chain carries TRBV11-2 and TRBJ2-7; TRBD1 matches 8 bases. Germline loops: CDR1 SGHAT, CDR2 FQNNGV. The CDR3 extends over 13 amino acids. The V and J ends lost 5 bases and 3 bases, in that order; junction bases with no gene match: 3. This chain's CDR3 is CASSRTGYYEQYF. As DNA, the CDR3 is TGTGCCAGCAGCCGGACAGGGTACTACGAGCAGTACTTC.

This clone has more than one count but fewer than ten. This chain joins TRBV27 and TRBJ1-1, with D possibly TRBD1 on 5 matching bases. Germline V gene data show CDR1 as MNHEY and CDR2 as SMNVEV (reference sequence). This CDR3 has 13 amino acids. V was trimmed by 3 bases and J by 11 bases, leaving 16 bases between them. For the CDR3, the DNA is TGTGCCAGCAGTTTCTTAGGCGGGGGTGGTGCTTTCTTT. The encoded protein is CASSFLGGGGAFF.

This sequence joins TRBV2 and TRBJ1-3; 11 bases are shared with TRBD1. Germline values: CDR1 SNHLY, CDR2 FYNNEI. The CDR3 has 15 amino acids. V trimming: 6 bases; J trimming: 4 bases; junction bases outside the gene matches: 5. CDR3 amino acids: CASSAGTGGGNTIYF. DNA for the CDR3: TGTGCCAGCAGCGCTGGGACAGGGGGGGGAAACACCATATATTTT.

The table lists this clone with a count of one. The gene calls are TRBV28 and TRBJ2-5; 9 positions agree with TRBD2. In germline, CDR1 is MDHEN, CDR2 SYDVKM. The length of the CDR3 is 17 residues. After removal of 3 bases from V and 0 bases from J, the junction contained 8 bases not matched to a gene. The CDR3 nucleotides read TGTGCCAGCAGTTTGGGGGGGGCTAGCGGGAACCAAGAGACCCAGTACTTC. It yields the protein CASSLGGASGNQETQYF. Filled out from reference TRBV28 and TRBJ2-5, the complete variable domain reads DVKVTQSSRYLVKRTGEKVFLECVQDMDHENMFWYRQDPGLGLRLIYFSYDVKMKEKGDIPEGYSVSREKKERFSLILESASTNQTSMYLCASSLGGASGNQETQYFGPGTRLLVL.

The CDR3 reads CASSPGAGSNQPQHF. In nucleotides, the CDR3 is TGTGCCAGCAGCCCAGGGGCAGGTAGCAATCAGCCCCAGCATTTT. The V gene is TRBV5-6, the J gene TRBJ1-5, with a possible D match to TRBD1 (6 bases). The CDR3 length is 15 residues. V was shortened by 4 bases and J by 0 bases, with 11 bases between the two germline ends. Germline V gives CDR1 SGHDT, CDR2 YYEEEE.

This clone was seen just once. The J gene is TRBJ1-2, the V gene TRBV28; 7 bases fit TRBD1. Trimming at V came to 6 bases and at J to 0 bases, leaving 4 bases not matched to a gene. The germline CDR1 and CDR2 sequences are MDHEN and SYDVKM. The CDR3 totals 14 residues. The CDR3 sequence is CASRPGQTNYGYTF. CDR3 DNA sequence: TGTGCCAGCAGACCGGGACAGACTAACTATGGCTACACCTTC.

This clone has just one count. The chain has TRBV11-2 and TRBJ2-3; 14 nucleotides agree with TRBD2. Germline loops: CDR1 SGHAT, CDR2 FQNNGV. The CDR3 contains 17 residues. With V trimmed by 6 bases and J by 9 bases, 14 bases remained unmatched. The CDR3 bases are TGTGCCAGCAGGCGAACGGGACTAGCGGGAGCGAGATGGACGCAGTATTTT. As protein: CASRRTGLAGARWTQYF.

There are a few counts of this clone. This chain connects TRBV11-2 to TRBJ2-1; 12 nucleotides align to TRBD2. The CDR3 is 15 amino acids. With V trimmed by 3 bases and J by 9 bases, 6 bases remained unmatched. The germline V gene encodes CDR1 SGHAT and CDR2 FQNNGV. CDR3 protein: CASSFGASGRGEQFF. Written as DNA, the CDR3 is TGTGCCAGCAGCTTCGGGGCTAGCGGGAGGGGTGAGCAGTTCTTC. The full variable domain, in which reference TRBV11-2 and TRBJ2-1 provide the parts outside the CDR3, is EAGVAQSPRYKIIEKRQSVAFWCNPISGHATLYWYQQILGQGPKLLIQFQNNGVVDDSQLPKDRFSAERLKGVDSTLKIQPAKLEDSAVYLCASSFGASGRGEQFFGPGTRLTVL.

This clone appeared once. The chain recombines TRBV2 with TRBJ1-2, with 7 nucleotides matching TRBD1. The CDR3 has 16 residues. Germline-derived CDR1 and CDR2 are SNHLY and FYNNEI. Germline trimming cut 7 bases from V and 0 bases from J; bases unmatched to any gene: 11. The chain's CDR3 is CASILGDRLTNYGYTF. DNA of the CDR3: TGTGCCAGCATTCTAGGGGACAGACTAACTAACTATGGCTACACCTTC.

DNA for the CDR3: TGTGCCAGCAGGGACAGGGGGCGAAACACTGAAGCTTTCTTT. It codes for CASRDRGRNTEAFF. V gene TRBV2 combines with J gene TRBJ1-1; 11 nucleotides match TRBD1. CDR1 SNHLY and CDR2 FYNNEI come from the germline V gene. V shed 6 bases, J shed 2 bases, and the junction held 2 bases outside the gene matches. CDR3 size: 14 residues.

J is TRBJ1-2 and V is TRBV5-8; 7 bases fit TRBD1. Germline V gene data show CDR1 as SGHTS and CDR2 as YDEGEE. This CDR3 comprises 16 residues. V lost 6 bases to trimming and J lost 2 bases; unmatched junction nucleotides: 13. The CDR3 region is CASIQPPGQPNYGYTF. The CDR3 nucleotides read TGTGCCAGCATCCAACCCCCGGGACAGCCAAACTATGGCTACACCTTC.

The chain employs TRBV5-1 and TRBJ2-1; 10 positions match TRBD1. This CDR3 contains 15 residues. J was trimmed by 4 bases and V by 3 bases; bases with no gene match: 4. Germline V gene sequence: CDR1 SGHRS, CDR2 YFSETQ. The CDR3 DNA reads TGCGCCAGCAGCTCCGGGACAGGGGCTTACAATGAGCAGTTCTTC. Translating it yields CASSSGTGAYNEQFF.

This clone appeared many times. The rearrangement joins TRBV2 to TRBJ2-6; 8 bases fit TRBD1. V lost 4 bases to trimming and J lost 0 bases; unmatched junction nucleotides: 2. The length of the CDR3 is 16 residues. Per the germline V gene, CDR1 is SNHLY and CDR2 is FYNNEI. DNA for the CDR3: TGTGCCAGCAGTGTTCAGGGGGCCTCTGGGGCCAACGTCCTGACTTTC. Amino acid sequence: CASSVQGASGANVLTF.